The rows below give T cell receptor beta chains drawn from one sample of a study of cytomegalovirus exposure and HLA in healthy donors. Repertoires were generated with immunoSEQ multiplex PCR, while TCRdb's copy carries only in-frame clones and drops some. This repertoire shows about 190,000 clones, around 75% found once; its top ten account for around 1.6%. The sequencing sample was made of PBMCs. The receptors derive from a woman in her forties or fifties in good health and CMV-seronegative. Both conserved end residues are part of each CDR3. The D gene is left open where the match is weak. Clone sizes are given selectively: once, few, many, or a class where the clone is expanded.

J,size,D,V,CDR3,DNA
TRBJ1-1,.,TRBD1,TRBV25-1,CASREGADPEAFF,TGTGCCAGCAGGGAGGGGGCCGACCCGGAAGCTTTCTTT
TRBJ2-1,.,.,TRBV29-1,CSVRDNNEQFF,TGCAGCGTGAGGGACAACAATGAGCAGTTCTTC
TRBJ2-4,.,TRBD1,TRBV9,CASSTMTGEKNIQYF,TGTGCCAGCAGCACTATGACAGGGGAAAAAAACATTCAGTACTTC
TRBJ1-1,.,.,TRBV14,CASSLDGRGPEAFF,TGTGCCAGCAGTTTAGATGGCAGGGGTCCTGAAGCTTTCTTT
TRBJ1-1,once,TRBD1,TRBV6-5,CASQRGQMNTEAFF,TGTGCCAGTCAGAGGGGACAGATGAACACTGAAGCTTTCTTT
TRBJ2-2,.,TRBD2,TRBV7-8,CASSWGRTSRGELFF,TGTGCCAGCAGCTGGGGGAGGACTAGCCGCGGGGAGCTGTTTTTT
TRBJ1-6,.,.,TRBV6-5,CASSYSHSSYNSPLHF,TGTGCCAGCAGTTACTCTCACAGCTCCTATAATTCACCCCTCCACTTT
TRBJ2-1,.,TRBD2,TRBV6-1,CAGRISYNEQFF,TGCGCCGGGAGGATCTCCTACAATGAGCAGTTCTTC
TRBJ2-2,once,TRBD1,TRBV2,CASTRRDRGANTGELFF,TGTGCCAGCACCCGCCGGGACAGGGGCGCGAACACCGGGGAGCTGTTTTTT
TRBJ1-1,.,.,TRBV2,CASSEAARGEAFF,TGTGCCAGCAGTGAAGCGGCCCGGGGGGAAGCTTTCTTT
TRBJ2-7,once,.,TRBV28,CASSLQGRSYEQYF,TGTGCCAGCAGTTTACAGGGTAGGTCCTACGAGCAGTACTTC
TRBJ2-1,.,TRBD2,TRBV30,CAWSAPGGSSYNEQFF,TGTGCCTGGAGTGCCCCCGGGGGGAGCTCCTACAATGAGCAGTTCTTC
TRBJ2-5,.,TRBD1,TRBV28,CASIEQGAGETQYF,TGTGCCAGCATCGAACAGGGGGCTGGGGAGACCCAGTACTTC
TRBJ1-1,.,TRBD1,TRBV7-3,CASREGQGNTEAFF,TGTGCCAGCAGAGAGGGACAGGGAAACACTGAAGCTTTCTTT
TRBJ1-3,once,.,TRBV6-5,CASSSPGNTIYF,TGTGCCAGCAGCTCCCCTGGAAACACCATATATTTT
TRBJ1-1,.,.,TRBV4-3,CASSQRESGLNTEAFF,TGCGCCAGCAGCCAAAGGGAGAGTGGGCTGAACACTGAAGCTTTCTTT
TRBJ2-7,few,TRBD1,TRBV5-1,CASSPGKGAIDEQYF,TGCGCCAGCAGCCCGGGAAAGGGGGCGATCGACGAGCAGTACTTC
TRBJ2-1,.,TRBD2,TRBV19,CASSLASGRNPYNEQFF,TGTGCCAGTAGTTTGGCTAGCGGGAGGAACCCCTACAATGAGCAGTTCTTC
TRBJ2-3,few,.,TRBV4-3,CASSRRGTDTQYF,TGCGCCAGCAGCCGAAGGGGGACAGATACGCAGTATTTT
TRBJ2-1,.,.,TRBV21-1,CASSHRQGLPYNEQFF,TGTGCCAGCTCCCACAGACAGGGTTTACCCTACAATGAGCAGTTCTTC
TRBJ2-7,once,.,TRBV7-2,CASRLSGNSYEQYF,TGTGCCAGCAGACTTAGCGGAAACTCCTACGAGCAGTACTTC
TRBJ1-6,.,.,TRBV15,CATSRKPPDSPLHF,TGTGCCACCAGCAGAAAACCCCCGGATTCACCCCTCCACTTT
TRBJ2-3,.,.,TRBV27,CASSLYPGTDTQYF,TGTGCCAGCAGTTTATACCCAGGCACAGATACGCAGTATTTT
TRBJ2-7,.,TRBD1,TRBV6-1,CASSRQGREQYF,TGTGCCAGCAGTCGACAGGGCAGGGAGCAGTACTTC
TRBJ1-5,once,.,TRBV19,CASSPSRMRSNQPQHF,TGTGCCAGTAGCCCCTCGCGGATGAGGAGCAATCAGCCCCAGCATTTT
TRBJ2-2,.,TRBD2,TRBV9,CASSGSSGPLSTGELFF,TGTGCCAGCAGCGGGTCTAGCGGCCCCTTATCCACCGGGGAGCTGTTTTTT
TRBJ1-1,.,.,TRBV6-5,CASSSAMVSVRTEAFF,TGTGCCAGCAGTTCCGCCATGGTCTCAGTACGCACTGAAGCTTTCTTT
TRBJ2-2,.,.,TRBV12-5,CASGPPRTGVTRELFF,TGTGCTAGTGGACCCCCACGAACGGGGGTGACCCGGGAGCTGTTTTTT
TRBJ1-2,.,.,TRBV5-8,CASSLALGRPYGYTF,TGTGCCAGCAGCTTGGCTCTGGGGCGCCCCTATGGCTACACCTTC
TRBJ2-2,.,.,TRBV5-1,CASRITGLTGELFF,TGCGCCAGCCGCATAACAGGGTTGACCGGGGAGCTGTTTTTT
TRBJ2-3,.,.,TRBV9,CASSSRQSTDTQYF,TGTGCCAGCAGCTCCCGACAGAGCACAGATACGCAGTATTTT
TRBJ2-3,.,.,TRBV27,CASSTRQGTQYF,TGTGCCAGCAGTACCCGACAAGGTACGCAGTATTTT
TRBJ2-5,.,.,TRBV29-1,CSVDSAPGETQYF,TGCAGCGTTGATTCGGCTCCGGGGGAGACCCAGTACTTC
TRBJ1-3,.,TRBD1,TRBV28,CASRTGAPGNTIYF,TGTGCCAGCAGAACAGGGGCTCCCGGAAACACCATATATTTT
TRBJ1-1,.,.,TRBV19,CASSVLGDAEAFF,TGTGCCAGTAGCGTTTTAGGGGATGCTGAAGCTTTCTTT
TRBJ2-7,once,.,TRBV14,CASSQPNSYEQYF,TGTGCCAGCAGCCAACCAAACTCCTACGAGCAGTACTTC
TRBJ2-7,.,.,TRBV18,CASSPRGQDYEQYF,TGTGCCAGCTCACCACGGGGACAAGATTACGAGCAGTACTTC
TRBJ1-5,few,TRBD1,TRBV7-8,CASSLGRRDRQGSNQPQHF,TGTGCCAGCAGCTTAGGGCGTCGGGACAGGCAGGGTAGCAATCAGCCCCAGCATTTT
TRBJ2-1,.,.,TRBV27,CASSFTASSYNEQFF,TGTGCCAGCAGCTTTACAGCCAGCAGCTACAATGAGCAGTTCTTC
TRBJ1-5,.,.,TRBV19,CASKREERGNQPQHF,TGTGCCAGTAAAAGGGAGGAAAGGGGCAATCAGCCCCAGCATTTT
TRBJ2-1,.,.,TRBV21-1,CASSPPSGRAGGRGEQFF,TGTGCCAGCAGCCCCCCTTCGGGCCGAGCGGGAGGGCGAGGTGAGCAGTTCTTC
TRBJ1-1,.,TRBD1,TRBV5-8,CASSRQGNTEAFF,TGTGCCAGCAGCCGACAGGGGAACACTGAAGCTTTCTTT
TRBJ1-6,.,.,TRBV28,CASSSDSPLHF,TGTGCCAGCAGCTCCGATTCACCCCTCCACTTT
TRBJ2-2,.,.,TRBV10-3,CASRSFDRRLFF,TGTGCCTCCCGGAGCTTTGACAGGAGGCTGTTTTTT
TRBJ2-2,.,.,TRBV9,CASSGGGSWNTGELFF,TGTGCCAGCAGCGGGGGGGGCAGCTGGAACACCGGGGAGCTGTTTTTT
TRBJ1-2,.,.,TRBV18,CASSPIDWSGYTF,TGTGCCAGCTCACCGATCGACTGGAGTGGCTACACCTTC
TRBJ1-2,.,.,TRBV6-5,CASSASGVNYGYTF,TGTGCCAGCAGTGCTAGCGGGGTCAACTATGGCTACACCTTC
TRBJ2-1,few,TRBD1,TRBV19,CASSGTGRNNEQFF,TGTGCCAGTAGTGGGACAGGCAGAAACAATGAGCAGTTCTTC